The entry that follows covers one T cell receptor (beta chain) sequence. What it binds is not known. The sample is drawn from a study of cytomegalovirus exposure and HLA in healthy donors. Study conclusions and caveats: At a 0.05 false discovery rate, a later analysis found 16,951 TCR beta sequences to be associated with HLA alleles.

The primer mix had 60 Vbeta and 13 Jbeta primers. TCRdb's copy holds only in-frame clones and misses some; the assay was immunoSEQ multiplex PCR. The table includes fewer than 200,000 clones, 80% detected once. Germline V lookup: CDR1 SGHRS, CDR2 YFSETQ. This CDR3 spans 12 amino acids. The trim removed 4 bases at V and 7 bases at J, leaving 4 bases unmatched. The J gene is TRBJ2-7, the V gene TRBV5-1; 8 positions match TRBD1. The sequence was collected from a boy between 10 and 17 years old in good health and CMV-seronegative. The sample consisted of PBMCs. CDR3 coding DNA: TGCGCCAGCAGCGCAACAGGGGGAGAGCAGTACTTC. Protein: CASSATGGEQYF.